The present T cell receptor beta chain was sequenced within a study of T cell repertoires in cytomegalovirus infection. As for the study in general: An indication of both CMV infection and matching HLA type came from public TCR beta signatures.

The trim removed 1 base at V and 2 bases at J, leaving 3 bases unmatched. The CDR3 totals 15 residues. Germline V gene sequence: CDR1 MGHRA, CDR2 YSYEKL. MiXCR, run by TCRdb on the reads, gives a single entry per CDR3 protein. The table records about 180,000 distinct CDR3 sequences, around an eighth of them present only once. This clonotype was seen at least ten times. Its antigen is not known. Study-level results: Of the TCR beta families, the public ones yielded a cumulative frequency that identified carriers of CMV plus the relevant HLA.

The specimen sequenced was PBMCs. The rearrangement joins TRBV4-1 to TRBJ1-2; the match to TRBD1 covers 8 bases. This receptor was identified in a human donor in good health (CMV status not recorded). Some clones in this sample may be carry-over from other donors' samples. CDR3 sequence: CASSQGDRNNYGYTF. The CDR3 DNA reads TGCGCCAGCAGCCAAGGGGACAGGAACAACTATGGCTACACCTTC.